This entry lists 23 T cell receptor beta chains sequenced from one sample in a study of cytomegalovirus exposure and HLA in healthy donors. Primers included in the PCR were 60 Vbeta and 13 Jbeta primers. Here immunoSEQ multiplex PCR was the method, and the copy in TCRdb shows in-frame clones only, minus some. Among roughly 110,000 clones listed, roughly 80% were seen once. Sequencing input: PBMCs. These TCRs come from a man aged 40-49 years in good health and CMV-seronegative.

The gene calls are TRBV6-5 and TRBJ2-7; TRBD1 matches 10 bases. The V gene end was trimmed by 4 bases and the J gene end by 0 bases; junction bases not matched to a gene: 6. The germline V gene encodes CDR1 MNHEY and CDR2 SVGAGI. This CDR3 has 16 amino acids. The CDR3 DNA sequence: TGTGCCAGCAGTTCCCGGGACAGGGGTCTCTCCTACGAGCAGTACTTC. Its protein is CASSSRDRGLSYEQYF.

The rearrangement joins TRBV2 to TRBJ1-1; possibly TRBD1 for D (6 bases). There are 13 residues in the CDR3. Per germline, CDR1 SNHLY and CDR2 FYNNEI. V was trimmed by 6 bases and J by 2 bases, leaving 10 bases between them. This CDR3 reads CASRSDSNTEAFF. The CDR3 DNA is TGTGCCAGCAGGTCGGACAGCAACACTGAAGCTTTCTTT.

This clone was recorded once. The V and J genes are TRBV5-8 and TRBJ2-5, with 7 nucleotides matching TRBD1. This CDR3 region has 14 residues. Germline-derived CDR1 and CDR2 are SGHTS and YDEGEE. J lost 3 bases, V lost 4 bases, and 6 bases had no gene match. CDR3 sequence (DNA): TGTGCCAGCAGCCCATTCGGGACAGAAGAGACCCAGTACTTC. As protein: CASSPFGTEETQYF. The variable domain in full, completed from reference TRBV5-8 and TRBJ2-5, reads EAGVTQSPTHLIKTRGQQATLRCSPISGHTSVYWYQQALGLGLQFLLWYDEGEERNRGNFPPRFSGRQFPNYSSELNVNALELEDSALYLCASSPFGTEETQYFGPGTRLLVL.

Regarding this clone: This specimen includes other DNA sequences encoding the same CDR3. The V call is TRBV19, the J call TRBJ1-2, with a weak D call TRBD1 (5 bases). The V and J ends lost 3 bases and 1 base respectively, with 9 bases between them. Germline CDR1 is LNHDA and CDR2 is SQIVND (reference sequence). The CDR3 contains 14 residues. Here the CDR3 reads CASSIPGLNYGYTF. In nucleotides, the CDR3 is TGTGCCAGTAGTATCCCGGGACTTAACTATGGCTACACCTTC.

The chain employs TRBV2 and TRBJ1-2; 9 bases line up with TRBD1. Germline V CDR1 and CDR2: SNHLY, FYNNEI. V dropped 5 bases and J dropped 5; count of bases not matched to a gene: 6. CDR3 length: 14 residues. This chain's CDR3 is CASSPGDRGYGYTF. The CDR3 DNA reads TGTGCCAGCAGTCCCGGCGACAGGGGGTATGGCTACACCTTC.

J is TRBJ1-1 and V is TRBV7-2, with unresolved D. The V end lost 0 bases, the J end lost 1 base, and 6 bases lay between the germline ends. CDR3 length: 14 residues. From germline, CDR1 is SGHTA and CDR2 FQGNSA. The CDR3, as DNA: TGTGCCAGCAGCTTAGCAACGGGGAACACTGAAGCTTTCTTT. It encodes CASSLATGNTEAFF.

The chain uses TRBV13 and TRBJ2-7, with a weak D call TRBD2 (7 bases). Trimming took 4 bases from V and 0 from J, leaving 19 bases between them. The CDR3 is made up of 17 amino acids. CDR1 PRHDT and CDR2 FYEKMQ come from the germline V gene (reference sequence). CDR3 DNA sequence: TGTGCCAGCAGCTCCCGGGATTGGGGGGGGCCCTCCTACGAGCAGTACTTC. Translated, it gives CASSSRDWGGPSYEQYF. The full variable domain, in which reference TRBV13 and TRBJ2-7 provide the parts outside the CDR3, is AAGVIQSPRHLIKEKRETATLKCYPIPRHDTVYWYQQGPGQDPQFLISFYEKMQSDKGSIPDRFSAQQFSDYHSELNMSSLELGDSALYFCASSSRDWGGPSYEQYFGPGTRLTVT.

A word on this clone: One junction end disagrees with the germline gene, perhaps due to a read error. The rearrangement uses TRBV19 and TRBJ2-3; D is unclear. CDR1 and CDR2 from the germline V gene are LNHDA and SQIVND (reference sequence). The CDR3 loop spans 12 amino acids. The CDR3 region has the DNA TGTGCCAGTAGAATAGCAGATCAAGCGCAGTATTTT. Translated: CASRIADQAQYF.

The chain combines TRBV6-6 with TRBJ2-3; 8 bases line up with TRBD2. Per germline, CDR1 MNHNY and CDR2 SVGAGI (reference sequence). The CDR3 covers 14 residues. The J segment lost 0 bases and the V segment lost 6 bases, leaving 2 bases of the junction unmatched. As DNA, the CDR3 is TGTGCCAGCAGAAAGCGGGGGAGCACAGATACGCAGTATTTT. This gives the protein CASRKRGSTDTQYF.

The rearrangement uses TRBV2 and TRBJ1-5; D perhaps matches TRBD1 (6 bases). V lost 6 bases and J lost 6, with 18 bases in between. This CDR3 spans 15 amino acids. The germline gives CDR1 SNHLY, CDR2 FYNNEI. The CDR3 sequence is CASSAQGMTVQPQHF. In DNA form, the CDR3 reads TGTGCCAGCAGCGCACAGGGTATGACGGTTCAGCCCCAGCATTTT.

The rearrangement links TRBV7-2 to TRBJ2-3; unclear D gene. V lost 8 bases to trimming and J lost 0 bases, with 9 bases between them. CDR3 length equals 13 residues. Germline V lookup: CDR1 SGHTA, CDR2 FQGNSA. For the CDR3, the DNA is TGTGCCAGCGCGATGCCTAGCACAGATACGCAGTATTTT. Its protein product is CASAMPSTDTQYF.

The J gene is TRBJ1-1, the V gene TRBV19; D perhaps matches TRBD1 (6 bases). Trimming shortened V by 6 bases and J by 0 bases, and 8 bases separated the two germline ends. Per germline, CDR1 LNHDA and CDR2 SQIVND (reference sequence). The length of the CDR3 is 13 residues. The CDR3 nucleotides read TGTGCCAGTAGGGACAGATTGAACACTGAAGCTTTCTTT. Encoded protein: CASRDRLNTEAFF.

This rearrangement joins TRBV13 to TRBJ2-3; TRBD2 matches 12 bases. The V segment lost 5 bases and the J segment 4 bases; nucleotides outside the gene matches: 7. The V gene's germline CDR1 is PRHDT and CDR2 FYEKMQ (reference sequence). The CDR3 covers 16 residues. This CDR3 is CASSAGLAGYADTQYF. The CDR3 DNA follows: TGTGCCAGCAGCGCAGGACTAGCGGGGTATGCAGATACGCAGTATTTT.

Remarks on this clone: This CDR3 is also generated by other DNA sequences in the sample. The chain recombines TRBV29-1 with TRBJ1-2; tentative D call: TRBD1 (6 bases). The CDR3 has 11 residues. Trimming took 4 bases from V and 7 from J, leaving 10 bases between them. The V gene's germline CDR1 is SQVTM and CDR2 ANQGSEA. CDR3: CSVARGGGYTF. Here the CDR3 DNA reads TGCAGCGTTGCTAGGGGGGGTGGCTACACCTTC.

This chain joins TRBV5-1 and TRBJ1-1; the match to TRBD1 covers 9 bases. J was trimmed by 5 bases and V by 4 bases; bases with no gene match: 9. The CDR3 is made up of 15 amino acids. The germline gives CDR1 SGHRS, CDR2 YFSETQ. CDR3 sequence reads: CASSPRTGAGTEAFF. Written as DNA, the CDR3 is TGCGCCAGCAGCCCCAGGACAGGGGCGGGGACTGAAGCTTTCTTT. Full variable domain (outside the CDR3, taken from reference TRBV5-1 and TRBJ1-1): KAGVTQTPRYLIKTRGQQVTLSCSPISGHRSVSWYQQTPGQGLQFLFEYFSETQRNKGNFPGRFSGRQFSNSRSEMNVSTLELGDSALYLCASSPRTGAGTEAFFGQGTRLTVV.

The rearrangement links TRBV29-1 to TRBJ2-5, with a possible D match to TRBD1 (6 bases). Germline assignment: CDR1 SQVTM and CDR2 ANQGSEA. This CDR3 spans 12 amino acids. V was pared by 5 bases and J by 1 base, with 8 bases between. The DNA of the CDR3 is TGCAGCGTTTGGACAGCCCAAGAGACCCAGTACTTC. Amino acids: CSVWTAQETQYF.

The sample holds one count of this clone. The chain joins TRBV2 to TRBJ2-2; 7 bases line up with TRBD2. Germline V gives CDR1 SNHLY, CDR2 FYNNEI. The CDR3 covers 14 residues. The J segment lost 1 base and the V segment lost 6 bases, leaving 2 bases of the junction unmatched. In DNA form, the CDR3 reads TGTGCCAGCAGGGCGGGGGAGAACACCGGGGAGCTGTTTTTT. Protein: CASRAGENTGELFF.

J is TRBJ2-5 and V is TRBV5-4, with a tentative D call TRBD1 (6 bases). The ends were cut back, 0 bases at V and 5 bases at J, with 8 bases in the middle. Germline lookup yields CDR1 SGHNT and CDR2 YYREEE (reference sequence). CDR3 size: 13 residues. The CDR3 region has the DNA TGTGCCAGCAGCTTGGCAGGGGTGGAGACCCAGTACTTC. The encoded protein is CASSLAGVETQYF.

This clone was detected only once. The chain has TRBV2 and TRBJ2-5; the match to TRBD1 covers 12 bases. Germline V gene data show CDR1 as SNHLY and CDR2 as FYNNEI. Germline trimming cut 5 bases from V and 5 bases from J; bases unmatched to any gene: 6. There are 15 residues in the CDR3. The CDR3 nucleotides are TGTGCCAGCAGTTCTGGGACAGGGGGCGTGGAGACCCAGTACTTC. It encodes CASSSGTGGVETQYF.

The chain recombines TRBV6-5 with TRBJ1-6; 7 nucleotides match TRBD1. The germline V gene encodes CDR1 MNHEY and CDR2 SVGAGI. Germline trimming cut 0 bases from V and 7 bases from J; bases unmatched to any gene: 6. The CDR3 covers 16 residues. The CDR3 DNA sequence: TGTGCCAGCAGTTACTCGATGGGGGACAGAAATTCACCCCTCCACTTT. It is translated as CASSYSMGDRNSPLHF.

This chain connects TRBV5-1 to TRBJ2-3; maybe TRBD2 (5 bases). The CDR3 contains 17 residues. Looked up from germline, CDR1 is SGHRS and CDR2 is YFSETQ. Trimming pared 0 bases from V and 3 bases from J, leaving 17 bases between. CDR3 coding DNA: TGCGCCAGCAGCTTGGAGTTCCCCCGGGGTAGGACAGATACGCAGTATTTT. Translating gives CASSLEFPRGRTDTQYF.

This chain links TRBV2 with TRBJ1-4, with TRBD1 matching 7 bases. This CDR3 has 15 residues. Germline V gene data show CDR1 as SNHLY and CDR2 as FYNNEI. V lost 3 bases, J lost 7 bases, and 8 bases stayed unmatched. The CDR3 DNA reads as TGTGCCAGCAGTGATAGCGAGGGGGCAGGTGAAAAACTGTTTTTT. As protein: CASSDSEGAGEKLFF.

This chain connects TRBV6-1 to TRBJ1-5; 7 bases fit TRBD1. The CDR3 is made up of 13 amino acids. Trimming took 4 bases from V and 7 from J; bases not matched to a gene: 4. Germline V gene lookup returns CDR1 MNHNS and CDR2 SASEGT. The CDR3 nucleotides read TGTGCCAGCAGTGCAGAAGGGGGCCAGCCCCAGCATTTT. Its translation is CASSAEGGQPQHF.